The sequence of this T cell receptor (beta chain) was determined in a study of shared clonotypes between healthy human individuals. Findings and caveats of the study: In this cohort, only blood was sampled, and tissue repertoires likely differ.

The CDR3 extends over 12 amino acids. V shed 10 bases and J 2 bases; nucleotides not matched to a gene: 5. Germline CDR1 is MNHNS and CDR2 is SASEGT. Libraries were prepared by immunoSEQ multiplex PCR; TCRdb keeps only in-frame clonotypes and omits some of them. The sample consists of 2 million to 3 million clones, 93% of them appearing once. Worth noting for this clone: Its matching antigen is unknown.

J is TRBJ2-7 and V is TRBV6-1, with 7 bases lining up with TRBD1. The receptor's source is a man between 18 and 29 years old in good health. Some clones in this sample may be carry-over from other donors' samples. Material: naive CD4+ T cells from PBMCs. Subset: CD45RA+ positively selected. CDR3 loop: CATRTGAYEQYF. DNA of the CDR3: TGTGCCACCCGGACAGGAGCCTACGAGCAGTACTTC.